What follows describes a single T cell receptor (beta chain). Its target is not known. V lost 6 bases, J lost 0 bases, and 10 bases lay in between. Germline lookup yields CDR1 SNHLY and CDR2 FYNNEI. CDR3 length equals 14 residues. The data were obtained in a study of blood T cells in healthy people across ages. It was with a sample-barcoded 5' primer and a J-beta primer mix that a second PCR of roughly 7 to 12 cycles was run. MiXCR, applied by TCRdb to the 5' RACE reads, yields one record per CDR3 protein. The sample contains around 1.5 million distinct CDR3 sequences, approximately 60% of which appear only once. Overall study findings and caveats: Any changes in expanded clonotypes were possibly confounded, as donor CMV status remained unknown.

The origin of this receptor is a man aged 18 to 30 in good health. This sequence joins TRBV2 and TRBJ2-3; a weak D match, TRBD1 (5 bases). Input material: blood. CDR3 in DNA: TGTGCCAGCAGGGAACAGGCCAGCACAGATACGCAGTATTTT. Translated, it gives CASREQASTDTQYF.